A selection of T cell receptor beta chains follows, all from one sample in a study of beta chain features in type 1 diabetes. Sequencing used immunoSEQ multiplex PCR; TCRdb keeps in-frame clones, though not all of them. The table shows a few hundred thousand clones, with roughly 25% occurring only once. Sequenced: naive CD4+ T cells from blood. These receptors were obtained from a woman younger than 45 with type 1 diabetes. Both conserved end residues are part of each CDR3. The D gene is left open where the match is weak. Not all rows give a size; the values are once, few, many and, for expanded clones, a class.

d_gene: NA; abundance: few; v_gene: TRBV5-1; j_gene: TRBJ2-7; CDR3nt: TGCGCCAGCAGCTTGGTGGGGCCCGAGCAGTACTTC; CDR3aa: CASSLVGPEQYF
d_gene: NA; abundance: NA; v_gene: TRBV6-6; j_gene: TRBJ2-7; CDR3nt: TGTGCCAGCGGCAAATACGAGCAGTACTTC; CDR3aa: CASGKYEQYF
d_gene: TRBD1; abundance: few; v_gene: TRBV7-9; j_gene: TRBJ1-1; CDR3nt: TGTGCCAGCAGTCGAGGACAGGGGACTGAAGCTTTCTTT; CDR3aa: CASSRGQGTEAFF
d_gene: TRBD1; abundance: few; v_gene: TRBV7-2; j_gene: TRBJ2-2; CDR3nt: TGTGCCAGCAGCCGCCCCGGGACAGGGCGGTCCGGGGAGCTGTTTTTT; CDR3aa: CASSRPGTGRSGELFF
d_gene: NA; abundance: NA; v_gene: TRBV7-9; j_gene: TRBJ1-1; CDR3nt: TGTGCCAGCAGCTTAGCGGGGGGGCCGAACACTGAAGCTTTCTTT; CDR3aa: CASSLAGGPNTEAFF
d_gene: TRBD2; abundance: NA; v_gene: TRBV7-3; j_gene: TRBJ2-1; CDR3nt: TGTGCCAGCAGCCAAGGGGACGGGAGGGTGCGAGAGCAGTTCTTC; CDR3aa: CASSQGDGRVREQFF
d_gene: TRBD1; abundance: NA; v_gene: TRBV18; j_gene: TRBJ2-1; CDR3nt: TGTGCCAGCTCACGAACCGGGACAGGGTATCCAGAGCAGTTCTTC; CDR3aa: CASSRTGTGYPEQFF
d_gene: TRBD1; abundance: NA; v_gene: TRBV10-3; j_gene: TRBJ1-2; CDR3nt: TGTGCCATCAGGCCGGGACAGGAGAACTATGGCTACACCTTC; CDR3aa: CAIRPGQENYGYTF
d_gene: NA; abundance: few; v_gene: TRBV29-1; j_gene: TRBJ2-1; CDR3nt: TGCAGCGTCGCACCGTGGGGGGACTACAATGAGCAGTTCTTC; CDR3aa: CSVAPWGDYNEQFF
d_gene: NA; abundance: NA; v_gene: TRBV5-1; j_gene: TRBJ1-5; CDR3nt: TGCGCCAGCAGCTTGATGGGCCAGCCCCAGCATTTT; CDR3aa: CASSLMGQPQHF
d_gene: TRBD1; abundance: few; v_gene: TRBV27; j_gene: TRBJ1-5; CDR3nt: TGTGCCAGCAGTTCTCGACAGGGTGGGCAGCCCCAGCATTTT; CDR3aa: CASSSRQGGQPQHF
d_gene: TRBD1; abundance: few; v_gene: TRBV7-2; j_gene: TRBJ2-1; CDR3nt: TGTGCCAGCAGCTTTCTAGGACAGGGGAATGAGCAGTTCTTC; CDR3aa: CASSFLGQGNEQFF
d_gene: NA; abundance: NA; v_gene: TRBV11-2; j_gene: TRBJ2-1; CDR3nt: TGTGCCAGCGCAAGACTAGACCCTGAGCAGTTCTTC; CDR3aa: CASARLDPEQFF
d_gene: NA; abundance: NA; v_gene: TRBV4-1; j_gene: TRBJ2-5; CDR3nt: TGCGCCAGCAGCCAATTTACAGGTTTTGAGACCCAGTACTTC; CDR3aa: CASSQFTGFETQYF
d_gene: NA; abundance: NA; v_gene: TRBV28; j_gene: TRBJ2-1; CDR3nt: TGTGCCAGTTGGTCTCCGGGGGACAATGAGCAGTTCTTC; CDR3aa: CASWSPGDNEQFF
d_gene: NA; abundance: NA; v_gene: TRBV2; j_gene: TRBJ1-2; CDR3nt: TGTGCCAGCAGACCGACAGAAGTTATGGACAGCTATGGCTACACCTTC; CDR3aa: CASRPTEVMDSYGYTF
d_gene: NA; abundance: NA; v_gene: TRBV5-1; j_gene: TRBJ2-3; CDR3nt: TGCGCCAGCAGCTTTGGCGGGGGCACAGATACGCAGTATTTT; CDR3aa: CASSFGGGTDTQYF
d_gene: TRBD1; abundance: few; v_gene: TRBV4-2; j_gene: TRBJ2-7; CDR3nt: TGTGCCAGCAGCCTCTCAAACAGGGGGCTAGGGGTGTGGGAGCAGTACTTC; CDR3aa: CASSLSNRGLGVWEQYF
d_gene: NA; abundance: few; v_gene: TRBV28; j_gene: TRBJ2-1; CDR3nt: TGTGCCAGCAGTTTCACCGGGGAGCAGTTCTTC; CDR3aa: CASSFTGEQFF
d_gene: TRBD1; abundance: NA; v_gene: TRBV6-5; j_gene: TRBJ1-5; CDR3nt: TGTGCCAGCAGTCGCCGACAGGGCCACAATCAGCCCCAGCATTTT; CDR3aa: CASSRRQGHNQPQHF
d_gene: NA; abundance: few; v_gene: TRBV6-1; j_gene: TRBJ2-4; CDR3nt: TGTGCCAGCCACGCCTGGCGGGGTGACAAAAACATTCAGTACTTC; CDR3aa: CASHAWRGDKNIQYF